This T cell receptor (beta chain) was sequenced for a study of CD8+ T cells in alopecia areata. This clone was found a few times. Antigen unknown. Sequencing used cDNA as its template, made by extracting RNA and reverse transcribing it. The table came from immunoSEQ multiplex PCR; TCRdb's copy has only in-frame clones and leaves some out. The table shows about 110,000 clones, with around 55% occurring only once. Trimming removed 5 bases from V and 8 bases from J; junction bases left unmatched: 7. The CDR3 spans 14 residues. The V gene's germline CDR1 is SGHTA and CDR2 FQGNSA. Findings of the study overall: Relative to normal scalp, lesional scalp, especially alopecia totalis/universalis, showed higher clonality.

The chain combines TRBV7-2 with TRBJ2-1; TRBD1 matches at 9 bases. The sequencing input was CD8+ T cells sorted from blood. The TCR comes from a human donor in good health. CDR3 residues: CASSISGTGYEQFF. CDR3 coding DNA: TGTGCCAGCAGCATTTCCGGGACAGGGTATGAGCAGTTCTTC. Combining the CDR3 with reference TRBV7-2 and TRBJ2-1 gives the whole variable domain GAGVSQSPSNKVTEKGKDVELRCDPISGHTALYWYRQSLGQGLEFLIYFQGNSAPDKSGLPSDRFSAERTGGSVSTLTIQRTQQEDSAVYLCASSISGTGYEQFFGPGTRLTVL.